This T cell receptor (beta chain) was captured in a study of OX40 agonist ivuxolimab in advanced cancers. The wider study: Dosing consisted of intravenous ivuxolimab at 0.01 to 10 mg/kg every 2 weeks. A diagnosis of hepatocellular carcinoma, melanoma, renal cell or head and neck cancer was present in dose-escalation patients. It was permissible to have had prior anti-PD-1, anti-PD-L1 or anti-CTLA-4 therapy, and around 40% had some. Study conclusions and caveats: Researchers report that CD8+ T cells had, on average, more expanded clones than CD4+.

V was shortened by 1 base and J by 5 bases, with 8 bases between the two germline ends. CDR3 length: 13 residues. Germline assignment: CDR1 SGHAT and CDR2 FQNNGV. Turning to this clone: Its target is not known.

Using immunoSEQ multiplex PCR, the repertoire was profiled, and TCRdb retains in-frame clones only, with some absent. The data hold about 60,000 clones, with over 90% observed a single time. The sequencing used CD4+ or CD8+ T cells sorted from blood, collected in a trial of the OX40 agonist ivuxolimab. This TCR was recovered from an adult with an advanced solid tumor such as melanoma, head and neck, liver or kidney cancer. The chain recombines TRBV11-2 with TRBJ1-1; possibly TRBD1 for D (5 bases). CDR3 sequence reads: CASSLVRGTEAFF. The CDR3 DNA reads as TGTGCCAGCAGCTTAGTTAGGGGTACTGAAGCTTTCTTT.